The rows below give T cell receptor beta chains drawn from one sample of a study of neurological immune-mediated disorders. TCRdb fed the 5' RACE reads into MiXCR, producing one record per CDR3 protein. Of 95,000 to 150,000 distinct CDR3 sequences in the sample, about 3.2% were seen once. What was sequenced was PBMCs. The receptors stem from a woman aged 25-40 years with multiple sclerosis. The CDR3 runs from the conserved cysteine through the conserved F or W. The order of the fields is J gene, CDR3 length, V gene, D gene, clone size, CDR3 protein, CDR3 DNA. D genes are given only for firm matches. The listing skips clone size in some rows; elsewhere it reads once, few, many or a size class.

>TRBJ1-1|14|TRBV12-3/TRBV12-4|TRBD1|-
CASTLGQGGTEAFF
TGTGCCAGCACATTGGGACAGGGAGGGACTGAAGCTTTCTTT
>TRBJ2-4|12|TRBV6-2/TRBV6-3|-|many
CASLGVGNIQYF
TGTGCCAGCCTAGGAGTGGGAAACATTCAGTACTTC
>TRBJ2-1|13|TRBV9|-|many
CASSVGPHNEQFF
TGTGCCAGCAGCGTAGGTCCTCACAATGAGCAGTTCTTC
>TRBJ1-1|15|TRBV6-5|-|many
CASSYSTTGSSEAFF
TGTGCCAGCAGTTACTCGACAACGGGAAGCTCTGAAGCTTTCTTT
>TRBJ2-1|13|TRBV10-3|TRBD2|many
CAIRGLAANEQFF
TGTGCCATCAGGGGACTAGCTGCGAATGAGCAGTTCTTC
>TRBJ2-3|14|TRBV5-1|-|many
CASSLYRSTDTQYF
TGCGCCAGCAGCTTGTATCGGAGCACAGATACGCAGTATTTT
>TRBJ2-2|13|TRBV20-1|TRBD1|many
CSGQGKTSGELFF
TGCAGTGGACAGGGGAAAACTAGCGGGGAGCTGTTTTTT
>TRBJ2-7|14|TRBV15|-|many
CATSRADSPYEQYF
TGTGCCACCAGCAGAGCGGACAGCCCCTACGAGCAGTACTTC
>TRBJ2-2|15|TRBV12-3/TRBV12-4|-|many
CASSLIPGLPGELFF
TGTGCCAGCAGTTTAATCCCCGGGCTACCCGGGGAGCTGTTTTTT
>TRBJ2-5|13|TRBV5-1|-|many
CASSRPPSETQYF
TGCGCCAGCAGCAGACCCCCGTCGGAGACCCAGTACTTC
>TRBJ2-2|14|TRBV9|-|many
CASSVEGNTGELFF
TGTGCCAGCAGCGTAGAGGGGAACACCGGGGAGCTGTTTTTT
>TRBJ1-2|12|TRBV6-2/TRBV6-3|-|many
CASSYPRVQHTF
TGTGCCAGCAGTTACCCCAGGGTTCAACACACCTTC
>TRBJ1-4|13|TRBV7-2|-|many
CASSFGTTEKLFF
TGTGCCAGCAGCTTTGGGACGACCGAAAAACTGTTTTTT
>TRBJ2-3|15|TRBV11-2|-|many
CASSSSLANTDTQYF
TGTGCCAGCAGCTCGTCCTTGGCCAACACAGATACGCAGTATTTT
>TRBJ2-1|11|TRBV7-8|-|many
CASTGNNEQFF
TGTGCCAGCACCGGTAACAATGAGCAGTTCTTC
>TRBJ2-1|16|TRBV7-2|-|many
CASSFLMDPTYNEQFF
TGTGCCAGCAGCTTCTTGATGGACCCAACCTACAATGAGCAGTTCTTC
>TRBJ2-7|16|TRBV4-1|TRBD1|many
CASSHPPGTDTYEQYF
TGCGCCAGCAGCCACCCGCCCGGGACAGACACCTACGAGCAGTACTTC
>TRBJ1-6|13|TRBV6-4|-|many
CASRPGPSGPLHF
TGTGCCAGCAGGCCAGGCCCCTCCGGACCCCTCCACTTT
>TRBJ2-3|17|TRBV7-2|-|many
CASSLGASGLNLGTQYF
TGTGCCAGCAGCTTAGGGGCTTCGGGACTCAACCTGGGTACGCAGTATTTT
>TRBJ2-2|16|TRBV12-3/TRBV12-4|-|many
CASSREGVGHTGELFF
TGTGCCAGCAGTCGAGAGGGGGTGGGGCACACCGGGGAGCTGTTTTTT
>TRBJ2-5|12|TRBV3-1|-|many
CASSQLRETQYF
TGTGCCAGCAGCCAACTCCGGGAGACCCAGTACTTC
>TRBJ1-1|11|TRBV7-9|-|many
CASSDDREAFF
TGTGCCAGCAGCGACGACCGTGAAGCTTTCTTT
>TRBJ1-2|13|TRBV5-1|TRBD1|many
CASSMTGNAGYTF
TGCGCCAGCAGCATGACAGGGAATGCTGGCTACACCTTC